This entry lists 27 T cell receptor beta chains sequenced from one sample in a study of technical replicates of blood from several donors. Here immunoSEQ multiplex PCR was the method, and the copy in TCRdb shows in-frame clones only, minus some. The sample holds around 57,000 clones, about 93% seen once. Source material: T cells isolated from PBMCs. The receptors derive from a human donor in good health.

The V and J genes are TRBV18 and TRBJ2-7; 7 bases agree with TRBD2. Germline-derived CDR1 and CDR2 are KGHSH and LQKENI. Trimming removed 4 bases from V and 7 bases from J; junction bases left unmatched: 16. The CDR3 is made up of 16 amino acids. In DNA form, the CDR3 reads TGTGCCAGCTCACTCCCCAGGACTAGTTTATTCAGGGAGCAGTACTTC. Its translation is CASSLPRTSLFREQYF.

The chain joins TRBV10-3 to TRBJ2-1; 10 nucleotides align to TRBD2. J was trimmed by 5 bases and V by 5 bases; bases with no gene match: 3. The CDR3 is 14 residues long. Germline lookup yields CDR1 ENHRY and CDR2 SYGVKD. As DNA, the CDR3 is TGTGCCATCAGTCCGGGACTAGCGAACAATGAGCAGTTCTTC. Amino acids: CAISPGLANNEQFF.

V is TRBV13 and J is TRBJ1-1; possible D gene TRBD1, 5 bases. CDR1 is PRHDT and CDR2 is FYEKMQ in the germline V gene (reference sequence). The CDR3 has 18 amino acids. V shed 4 bases and J shed 3 bases, with 24 bases lying between them. The DNA for the CDR3 is TGTGCCAGCAGCTCGCCAGTTATGTATGGGACTGAAGACACTGAAGCTTTCTTT. It translates to CASSSPVMYGTEDTEAFF.

The chain combines TRBV10-3 with TRBJ2-1, with D possibly matching TRBD2 (5 bases). The CDR3 extends over 15 amino acids. V lost 3 bases to trimming and J lost 6 bases, with 15 bases between them. Germline V gene sequence: CDR1 ENHRY, CDR2 SYGVKD. The CDR3 here is CAISDLGGRANEQFF. CDR3 sequence (DNA): TGTGCCATCAGTGATTTAGGCGGGCGGGCCAATGAGCAGTTCTTC.

CDR3 sequence: CASSPFEVVYTDTQYF. For the CDR3, the DNA is TGTGCCAGCAGCCCCTTCGAGGTAGTGTACACAGATACGCAGTATTTT. The gene calls are TRBV7-9 and TRBJ2-3, with D unclear. CDR1 is SEHNR, CDR2 FQNEAQ, per germline (reference sequence). This CDR3 region has 16 residues. The ends were cut back, 5 bases at V and 2 bases at J, with 17 bases in the middle.

The chain is built from TRBV6-5 and TRBJ2-7, with a weak D call TRBD1 (5 bases). V was shortened by 6 bases and J by 6 bases, with 12 bases between the two germline ends. Looked up from germline, CDR1 is MNHEY and CDR2 is SVGAGI. The CDR3 consists of 12 residues. As DNA, the CDR3 is TGTGCCAGCAGAGGGGTAGGGTCCGAGCAGTACTTC. It codes for CASRGVGSEQYF.

The V call is TRBV29-1, the J call TRBJ2-7; tentatively, D is TRBD1 (5 bases). Trimming stripped 2 bases from V and 1 base from J, with 9 bases between. CDR3 length: 13 amino acids. The V gene's germline CDR1 is SQVTM and CDR2 ANQGSEA. The CDR3 DNA follows: TGCAGCGTTGAAAGGGCAGGGTCCTACGAGCAGTACTTC. This translates into CSVERAGSYEQYF.

The chain employs TRBV18 and TRBJ2-3; 9 bases agree with TRBD2. Unmatched junction bases numbered 2, after V lost 2 bases and J lost 5 bases. This CDR3 is 14 amino acids long. CDR1 and CDR2 from the germline V gene are KGHSH and LQKENI. For the CDR3, the DNA is TGTGCCAGCTCACCAGCAGCGGGAGGAGATACGCAGTATTTT. Amino acid sequence: CASSPAAGGDTQYF.

This clone was seen a handful of times. The V gene is TRBV9, the J gene TRBJ1-5; 8 bases align to TRBD1. The CDR3 spans 14 residues. Germline CDR1 and CDR2: SGDLS and YYNGEE. V lost 4 bases to trimming and J lost 5 bases; unmatched junction nucleotides: 5. The CDR3 loop is CASSKTGVYQPQHF. In nucleotides, the CDR3 is TGTGCCAGCAGCAAGACAGGGGTTTATCAGCCCCAGCATTTT.

The J gene is TRBJ2-3, the V gene TRBV28, with D perhaps TRBD2 (5 bases). Trimming shortened V by 2 bases and J by 1 base, and 10 bases separated the two germline ends. This CDR3 has 15 amino acids. Germline V lookup: CDR1 MDHEN, CDR2 SYDVKM. The CDR3 sequence: CASSLRGFGTDTQYF. The CDR3 DNA is TGTGCCAGCAGTTTACGGGGATTCGGCACAGATACGCAGTATTTT. Full variable domain (outside the CDR3, taken from reference TRBV28 and TRBJ2-3): DVKVTQSSRYLVKRTGEKVFLECVQDMDHENMFWYRQDPGLGLRLIYFSYDVKMKEKGDIPEGYSVSREKKERFSLILESASTNQTSMYLCASSLRGFGTDTQYFGPGTRLTVL.

In nucleotides, the CDR3 is TGTGCCACCAGCAGACCCCGGGGAGGTCTTGCTCCATCGACCTACAATGAGCAGTTCTTC. Translating it yields CATSRPRGGLAPSTYNEQFF. The chain joins TRBV15 to TRBJ2-1; tentatively, D is TRBD2 (6 bases). CDR3 size: 20 residues. From germline, CDR1 is LNHNV and CDR2 YYDKDF (reference sequence). V was cut by 2 bases and J by 2 bases, with 25 bases left in between.

The chain couples TRBV7-9 to TRBJ2-1, with D uncertain. In germline, CDR1 is SEHNR, CDR2 FQNEAQ (reference sequence). The V and J ends lost 3 bases and 8 bases respectively, with 8 bases between them. The length of the CDR3 is 12 residues. DNA of the CDR3: TGTGCCAGCAGCTTCTTAGCTCATGAGCAGTTCTTC. It is translated as CASSFLAHEQFF.

This chain joins TRBV5-1 and TRBJ1-5; D is perhaps TRBD1 (6 bases). CDR3 size: 15 residues. V gave up 0 bases and J gave up 3 bases, with 10 bases separating them. CDR1 and CDR2 from the germline V gene are SGHRS and YFSETQ. CDR3 region: CASSLGQADNQPQHF. CDR3 in DNA: TGCGCCAGCAGCTTGGGACAGGCAGACAATCAGCCCCAGCATTTT.

The gene calls are TRBV28 and TRBJ2-3; D is perhaps TRBD2 (5 bases). Germline-derived CDR1 and CDR2 are MDHEN and SYDVKM. CDR3 length: 16 residues. Trimming stripped 2 bases from V and 6 bases from J, with 18 bases between. The CDR3 spells CASSLIARRAFDTQYF. The CDR3 DNA reads as TGTGCCAGCAGTTTAATTGCCCGGCGGGCCTTCGATACGCAGTATTTT.

The chain employs TRBV7-9 and TRBJ2-1; D unresolved. This CDR3 has 17 amino acids. Germline CDR1 reads SEHNR; CDR2 reads FQNEAQ (reference sequence). V was clipped by 0 bases and J by 5 bases, with 17 bases between them. The CDR3, as DNA: TGTGCCAGCAGCTTAGCGCAGGCGACATGGTTGCACAATGAGCAGTTCTTC. Amino acids: CASSLAQATWLHNEQFF.

The chain joins TRBV18 to TRBJ1-4; D possibly corresponds to TRBD1 (5 bases). Trimming cost V 3 bases and J 2 bases, with 10 bases left between them. Germline loops: CDR1 KGHSH, CDR2 LQKENI. This CDR3 spans 15 amino acids. The CDR3 protein is CASSPQGGTNEKLFF. CDR3 coding DNA: TGTGCCAGCTCACCCCAGGGAGGGACTAATGAAAAACTGTTTTTT. The full variable domain, rest sourced from reference TRBV18 and TRBJ1-4, is NAGVMQNPRHLVRRRGQEARLRCSPMKGHSHVYWYRQLPEEGLKFMVYLQKENIIDESGMPKERFSAEFPKEGPSILRIQQVVRGDSAAYFCASSPQGGTNEKLFFGSGTQLSVL.

The chain carries TRBV18 and TRBJ2-6, with D unresolved. Germline CDR1 reads KGHSH; CDR2 reads LQKENI. The CDR3 is 15 amino acids. The V and J ends lost 5 bases and 2 bases respectively, with 10 bases between them. The CDR3 reads CASSSARTGANVLTF. CDR3 nucleotides: TGTGCCAGCTCATCGGCGAGGACTGGGGCCAACGTCCTGACTTTC.

The rearrangement joins TRBV18 to TRBJ1-5; TRBD1 matches 7 bases. Trimming removed 5 bases from V and 1 base from J; junction bases left unmatched: 8. This CDR3 is 16 amino acids long. In germline, CDR1 is KGHSH, CDR2 LQKENI. The CDR3 region has the DNA TGTGCCAGCTCAGAACTAGGGGGCCGGAGCAATCAGCCCCAGCATTTT. Encoded protein: CASSELGGRSNQPQHF.

V gene TRBV28 combines with J gene TRBJ2-5, with TRBD1 as a possible D gene (6 bases). The CDR3 covers 15 residues. The V gene lost 3 bases and the J gene lost 4 bases, with 15 bases spanning the gap. The germline V gene has CDR1 MDHEN and CDR2 SYDVKM. The DNA for the CDR3 is TGTGCCAGCAGTTTTTTACTAGGGGGTTCAGAGACCCAGTACTTC. It codes for CASSFLLGGSETQYF.

The gene calls are TRBV6-5 and TRBJ2-1; TRBD1 matches at 9 bases. The V gene end was trimmed by 7 bases and the J gene end by 6 bases; junction bases not matched to a gene: 4. Per the germline V gene, CDR1 is MNHEY and CDR2 is SVGAGI. This CDR3 spans 13 amino acids. This CDR3 reads CASTDRGVNEQFF. The CDR3 bases are TGTGCCAGCACCGACAGGGGGGTCAATGAGCAGTTCTTC.

V and J are TRBV15 and TRBJ2-1, with D possibly matching TRBD2 (6 bases). The CDR3 is 15 residues long. Germline CDR1 LNHNV, CDR2 YYDKDF (reference sequence). Trimming pared 5 bases from V and 7 bases from J, leaving 18 bases between. CDR3 coding DNA: TGTGCCACCAGCCCCGGGACTGCTAGTAAGAATGAGCAGTTCTTC. This sequence encodes CATSPGTASKNEQFF.

The V call is TRBV7-6, the J call TRBJ1-2; possible D gene TRBD1, 5 bases. The germline V gene has CDR1 SGHVS and CDR2 FNYEAQ. The V end lost 4 bases, the J end lost 7 bases, and 16 bases lay between the germline ends. The CDR3 totals 14 residues. This chain's CDR3 is CASSSGQLFTGYTF. The CDR3 DNA is TGTGCCAGCAGCTCAGGGCAGTTATTCACTGGCTACACCTTC.

This clone was seen only once. Here the CDR3 DNA reads TGTGCCAGCAGCTCCGCAGGCGCAGATACGCAGTATTTT. As protein: CASSSAGADTQYF. The chain couples TRBV7-9 to TRBJ2-3, with unresolved D. Germline V CDR1 and CDR2: SEHNR, FQNEAQ (reference sequence). The CDR3 sequence is 13 residues long. V was trimmed by 4 bases and J by 4 bases, leaving 9 bases between them.

J is TRBJ2-3 and V is TRBV11-3, with TRBD2 matching over 14 bases. The CDR3 contains 15 residues. V lost 5 bases and J lost 5; bases outside the gene matches: 3. In germline, CDR1 is SGHNT, CDR2 YENEEA. CDR3 sequence (DNA): TGTGCCAGCAGCCCGGGACTAGCGGGAGTAGATACGCAGTATTTT. Amino acid sequence: CASSPGLAGVDTQYF.

The chain is built from TRBV6-6 and TRBJ2-4; the D is unclear. CDR3 length: 14 residues. V lost 4 bases, J lost 7 bases, and 14 bases lay in between. Germline-derived CDR1 and CDR2 are MNHNY and SVGAGI (reference sequence). CDR3 sequence reads: CASSSSGVHNIQYF. The CDR3 DNA reads as TGTGCCAGCAGTTCCTCCGGTGTCCACAACATTCAGTACTTC.

The V call is TRBV7-8, the J call TRBJ1-1, with D maybe TRBD1 (6 bases). With 4 bases removed from V and 0 bases from J, the gap between germline ends came to 12 bases. This CDR3 contains 15 residues. The V gene's germline CDR1 is SGHVS and CDR2 FQNEAQ. The CDR3 DNA follows: TGTGCCAGCAGCTCACGGACAGCGATGAACACTGAAGCTTTCTTT. Amino acid sequence: CASSSRTAMNTEAFF.

V usage is TRBV5-1 and J usage is TRBJ2-5; the D gene is possibly TRBD2 (5 bases). CDR1 SGHRS and CDR2 YFSETQ come from the germline V gene. The V end was cut by 0 bases, the J end by 5 bases, with 23 bases between. The CDR3 has 18 amino acids. For the CDR3, the DNA is TGCGCCAGCAGCTTGGCCCTGTTCGTGGCCACCGGGGAGGAGACCCAGTACTTC. Translation gives CASSLALFVATGEETQYF.